This entry is about one T cell receptor beta chain. One end of the junction varies from germline; a read error may be responsible. This CDR3 has 14 residues. Germline assignment: CDR1 SGHNT and CDR2 YENEEA. The data are from a study of tumor and adjacent non-tumor tissue in lung cancer. The template was RNA from unsorted bulk tissue. Distant lung tissue was collected more than 3 cm away from the tumor edge. TCRbeta libraries were built with three rounds of nested PCR, modified from ARM-PCR. Via MiXCR, TCRdb re-called the multiplex PCR reads, giving one row per CDR3 protein. The data show around 99,000 distinct CDR3 sequences, with 60% to 65% seen just once and roughly 20% held by the top ten.

The sequenced sample consisted of distant non-tumor lung tissue. This TCR was sampled from a man between 60 and 70 years old with non-small cell lung cancer. This chain links TRBV11-3 with TRBJ2-3; D remains unclear. The CDR3 sequence: CASSLFSYTDTRYF. The CDR3 nucleotides are TGTGCCAGCAGCTTATTCAGCTACACAGATACGCGGTATTTT.